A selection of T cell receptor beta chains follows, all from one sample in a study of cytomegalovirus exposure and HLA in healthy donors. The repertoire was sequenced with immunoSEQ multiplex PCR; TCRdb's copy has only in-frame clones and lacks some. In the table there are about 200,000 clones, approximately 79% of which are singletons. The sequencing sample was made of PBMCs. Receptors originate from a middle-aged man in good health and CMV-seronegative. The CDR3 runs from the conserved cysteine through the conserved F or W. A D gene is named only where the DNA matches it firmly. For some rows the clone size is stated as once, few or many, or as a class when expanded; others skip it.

DNA: TGTGCCAGCAGTCGCGCGGAGGGGTTGGGCAATCAGCCCCAGCATTTT
CDR3: CASSRAEGLGNQPQHF
D: NA
size: NA
V: TRBV7-8
J: TRBJ1-5

DNA: TGTGCCAGCAGCTTAAGGGGGACTACGAACACCGGGGAGCTGTTTTTT
CDR3: CASSLRGTTNTGELFF
D: TRBD2
size: NA
V: TRBV7-3
J: TRBJ2-2

DNA: TGTGCCAGCAGTGTGCCGGGACAGGGCAGTAGACACGAGCAGTACTTC
CDR3: CASSVPGQGSRHEQYF
D: TRBD1
size: NA
V: TRBV6-4
J: TRBJ2-7

DNA: TGTGCCAGCAGCCTCAGGGACAGAATACAAGAGACCCAGTACTTC
CDR3: CASSLRDRIQETQYF
D: TRBD1
size: NA
V: TRBV5-4
J: TRBJ2-5

DNA: TGTGCCAGCTCACCGGAGCGTCAGCCCCAGCATTTT
CDR3: CASSPERQPQHF
D: NA
size: NA
V: TRBV18
J: TRBJ1-5

DNA: TGTGCCAGCAGTGATGCTTTCCCTCGAGCGCAGTATTTT
CDR3: CASSDAFPRAQYF
D: NA
size: NA
V: TRBV2
J: TRBJ2-3

DNA: TGTGCCAGCAGCGCCAGCGGGGGTCTTTACAATGAGCAGTTCTTC
CDR3: CASSASGGLYNEQFF
D: TRBD2
size: NA
V: TRBV9
J: TRBJ2-1

DNA: TGTGCCAGCTCCCCGTTGGAGAGCTCCTACAATGAGCAGTTCTTC
CDR3: CASSPLESSYNEQFF
D: NA
size: NA
V: TRBV18
J: TRBJ2-1

DNA: TGTGCCATCAGTGAACTAGCGGAGACCCAGTACTTC
CDR3: CAISELAETQYF
D: TRBD2
size: NA
V: TRBV10-3
J: TRBJ2-5

DNA: TGTGCCAGCAGTCTAGCGGGAGACCCCTCCTACGAGCAGTACTTC
CDR3: CASSLAGDPSYEQYF
D: TRBD2
size: NA
V: TRBV27
J: TRBJ2-7

DNA: TGTGCCAGCAGTGGGGGCGCTCAAGCTTTCTTT
CDR3: CASSGGAQAFF
D: NA
size: NA
V: TRBV6-5
J: TRBJ1-1

DNA: TGCGCCAGCAGTGAGTCCACCGGGACAGGGAATTACGAGCAGTACTTC
CDR3: CASSESTGTGNYEQYF
D: TRBD1
size: NA
V: TRBV10-1
J: TRBJ2-7

DNA: TGTTCTCTTAGCGGGAGGCTTCGATACAATGAGCAGTTCTTC
CDR3: CSLSGRLRYNEQFF
D: TRBD2
size: NA
V: TRBV7-3
J: TRBJ2-1

DNA: TGTGCCAGCACCCGGTTTAGTACCCACCAGGACGAGCAGTACTTC
CDR3: CASTRFSTHQDEQYF
D: NA
size: NA
V: TRBV5-4
J: TRBJ2-7

DNA: TGTGCCAGCAGCCCCTCGGGGGGACCGAACTATGGCTACACCTTC
CDR3: CASSPSGGPNYGYTF
D: NA
size: NA
V: TRBV9
J: TRBJ1-2

DNA: TGTGCCAGTAGTCTCAGCGGGATCGGCCCCTACAATGAGCAGTTCTTC
CDR3: CASSLSGIGPYNEQFF
D: TRBD2
size: NA
V: TRBV19
J: TRBJ2-1

DNA: TGTGCCAGCAGAGGACAGGCCCCGGGGGGCAATCAGCCCCAGCATTTT
CDR3: CASRGQAPGGNQPQHF
D: TRBD1
size: NA
V: TRBV28
J: TRBJ1-5

DNA: TGTGCCAGCTCAGCGACACCCGGTCCCCGCTATACCGGGGAGCTGTTTTTT
CDR3: CASSATPGPRYTGELFF
D: NA
size: NA
V: TRBV18
J: TRBJ2-2

DNA: TGTGCCAGCATGACGACAGTCTCCTACGAGCAGTACTTC
CDR3: CASMTTVSYEQYF
D: NA
size: once
V: TRBV28
J: TRBJ2-7

DNA: TGTGCCAGCAGCCCAGTGAATGAGCAGTTCTTC
CDR3: CASSPVNEQFF
D: NA
size: NA
V: TRBV11-2
J: TRBJ2-1

DNA: TGTGCCAGCAGTTCCAGGACAGGGGACTACGAGCAGTACTTC
CDR3: CASSSRTGDYEQYF
D: TRBD1
size: NA
V: TRBV27
J: TRBJ2-7

DNA: TGTGCCAGCAGCAATAGCGGACCCACCGGGGAGCTGTTTTTT
CDR3: CASSNSGPTGELFF
D: NA
size: NA
V: TRBV7-3
J: TRBJ2-2

DNA: TGTGCCAGCAGCCGCAGGGTCCGTAACTATGGCTACACCTTC
CDR3: CASSRRVRNYGYTF
D: NA
size: NA
V: TRBV5-8
J: TRBJ1-2

DNA: TGTGCCAGCAGCTTAGAGCGGCGACTGGGGACTGAAGCTTTCTTT
CDR3: CASSLERRLGTEAFF
D: NA
size: NA
V: TRBV11-1
J: TRBJ1-1

DNA: TGCAGCGCCAAGACAGGCTCTAATGAAAAACTGTTTTTT
CDR3: CSAKTGSNEKLFF
D: NA
size: once
V: TRBV29-1
J: TRBJ1-4

DNA: TGTGCCAGCACCCTAAAGGCAGGGGCTAACGAGCAGTACTTC
CDR3: CASTLKAGANEQYF
D: NA
size: NA
V: TRBV6-5
J: TRBJ2-7

DNA: TGTGCCAGCTCACTCACTCTTGACGGGTCCTACGAGCAGTACTTC
CDR3: CASSLTLDGSYEQYF
D: NA
size: once
V: TRBV18
J: TRBJ2-7

DNA: TGTGCCAGCAGACCCGGACAGAACGAGCAGTACTTC
CDR3: CASRPGQNEQYF
D: NA
size: NA
V: TRBV2
J: TRBJ2-7